This note documents a single T cell receptor (beta chain) sequence. Authors' data handling: Quantification of nucleated cells was approximated via reference gene primer amplification. Generated by immunoSEQ multiplex PCR, the TCRdb table keeps only in-frame clones and is missing some. From that table come the V and J calls and clone size; the DNA was used to work out D and trimming. The sample contains some 26,000 clones, over 75% of which appear only once. These data originate in a study of blood T cell repertoires in COVID-19. About the research overall: Acute and convalescent COVID-19 specimens originated in the United States, Italy and Spain. From T cells, B-cell-depleted T cells, or PBMCs came the material, which was cDNA or gDNA.

Per germline, CDR1 SGHDT and CDR2 YYEEEE. The V gene end was trimmed by 2 bases and the J gene end by 9 bases; junction bases not matched to a gene: 9. The CDR3 consists of 15 residues. Source material: peripheral blood. The origin of this receptor is a man in his 70s with acute or convalescent COVID-19. The gene calls are TRBV5-6 and TRBJ2-1; 9 positions agree with TRBD2. The CDR3: CASSFGVAGETEQFF. The CDR3 DNA is TGTGCCAGCAGCTTCGGGGTAGCGGGAGAGACTGAGCAGTTCTTC.